This T cell receptor (beta chain) appears in the sequencing data of a study of shared clonotypes between healthy human individuals. Sequencing used immunoSEQ multiplex PCR; TCRdb keeps in-frame clones, though not all of them. The data hold over 2,000,000 clones, with about 93% observed a single time. Regarding the study as a whole: A generally larger estimated richness was seen in naive subsets than in memory subsets. Researchers sampled only blood; tissue repertoires likely differ. There were few donors, and this limited the genetic and exposure-history diversity represented. When compared with the clonotypes that were shared by all four sorted-subset donors, the non-shared clonotypes turned out to have lower generation probabilities.

Germline V gene lookup returns CDR1 SGDLS and CDR2 YYNGEE. The V end was cut by 1 base, the J end by 5 bases, with 15 bases between. The CDR3 has 15 residues. It was CD45RO-negative cells, positively selected for CCR7, that made up naive CD8 cells, with terminally differentiated effector memory CD45RA+ cells excluded. On this clone itself: Its antigen is undetermined.

Sequencing was performed on naive CD8+ T cells from PBMCs. The chain combines TRBV9 with TRBJ1-1, with D unclear. The source is a man in his late teens or twenties in good health. Some clones in this sample may be carry-over from other donors' samples. DNA of the CDR3: TGTGCCAGCAGCGTACTAAAGCGGCCCCTAACTGAAGCTTTCTTT. As protein: CASSVLKRPLTEAFF.